The entry that follows covers one T cell receptor beta chain sequence. The sample originates from a study of blood T cell repertoires in COVID-19. Study context: Donors in the United States, Italy and Spain gave samples during acute or convalescent COVID-19. PBMCs, B-cell-depleted T cells, or T cells were the source of the cDNA or gDNA that made up the material.

The V gene's germline CDR1 is MNHEY and CDR2 SVGAGI. V was pared by 4 bases and J by 0 bases, with 9 bases between. The CDR3 totals 15 residues. Per the study methods: Cell counts per sample came from amplifying reference gene primers. Generated by immunoSEQ multiplex PCR, the TCRdb table keeps only in-frame clones and is missing some. V, J and clone size are those of that table, while D and trimming were read from the DNA. Counted here are under 150,000 clones, around 80% occurring once; the ten biggest clones make up under 2.5%. The source material was peripheral blood. J is TRBJ1-4 and V is TRBV6-5; maybe TRBD1 (5 bases). The sequence was obtained from a man in his 70s with acute or convalescent COVID-19. The CDR3 is CASSSFRATNEKLFF. DNA of the CDR3: TGTGCCAGCAGTTCCTTCAGGGCAACTAATGAAAAACTGTTTTTT.